This entry lists 5 T cell receptor beta chains sequenced from one sample in a study of blood T cell repertoires in COVID-19. The data were produced by immunoSEQ multiplex PCR, yet TCRdb's version contains in-frame clones alone and is incomplete. In the table there are roughly 190,000 clones, roughly nine tenths of which are singletons. What was sequenced was peripheral blood. These receptors were taken from a man between 25 and 39 years old with acute or convalescent COVID-19.

The J gene is TRBJ1-1, the V gene TRBV14; D is uncertain. V lost 4 bases and J 6 bases, leaving 18 bases between the germline ends. Germline CDR1 and CDR2: SGHDN and FVKESK. The CDR3 length is 15 residues. The DNA for the CDR3 is TGTGCCAGCAGCCCCACCGGAGGGCTAAGGGCTGAAGCTTTCTTT. Amino acid sequence: CASSPTGGLRAEAFF. The full variable domain, its missing parts supplied by reference TRBV14 and TRBJ1-1, is EAGVTQFPSHSVIEKGQTVTLRCDPISGHDNLYWYRRVMGKEIKFLLHFVKESKQDESGMPNNRFLAERTGGTYSTLKVQPAELEDSGVYFCASSPTGGLRAEAFFGQGTRLTVV.

The chain employs TRBV5-5 and TRBJ1-5, with D unclear. This CDR3 has 16 amino acids. The germline CDR1 and CDR2 sequences are SGHKS and YYEKEE (reference sequence). V was cut by 0 bases and J by 2 bases, with 12 bases left in between. The CDR3 reads CASSLGSVIGNQPQHF. CDR3 nucleotides: TGTGCCAGCAGCTTGGGTTCCGTAATTGGCAATCAGCCCCAGCATTTT.

V and J are TRBV29-1 and TRBJ1-2; D unclear. The CDR3 extends over 13 amino acids. With 6 bases removed from V and 8 bases from J, the gap between germline ends came to 19 bases. Germline assignment: CDR1 SQVTM and CDR2 ANQGSEA. In nucleotides, the CDR3 is TGCAGCGTGAACCGGGAGCCCCGCCGGGGCTACACCTTC. Its protein product is CSVNREPRRGYTF.

This clone came up a few times. The rearrangement uses TRBV7-9 and TRBJ2-2, with D perhaps TRBD1 (6 bases). Germline loops: CDR1 SEHNR, CDR2 FQNEAQ (reference sequence). Trimming took off 6 bases at V and 2 bases at J, with 19 bases between the two ends. This CDR3 region has 17 residues. CDR3: CASRSTPGHKNTGELFF. The CDR3 DNA reads as TGTGCCAGCAGATCCACGCCGGGACATAAAAACACCGGGGAGCTGTTTTTT.

The gene calls are TRBV5-1 and TRBJ2-7; D is perhaps TRBD1 (5 bases). The V end was cut by 5 bases, the J end by 4 bases, with 10 bases between. The CDR3 extends over 12 amino acids. Germline V lookup: CDR1 SGHRS, CDR2 YFSETQ. CDR3 DNA: TGCGCCAGCAGAGTAGACAGTTACGAGCAGTACTTC. Amino acids: CASRVDSYEQYF. The full variable domain, rest sourced from reference TRBV5-1 and TRBJ2-7, is KAGVTQTPRYLIKTRGQQVTLSCSPISGHRSVSWYQQTPGQGLQFLFEYFSETQRNKGNFPGRFSGRQFSNSRSEMNVSTLELGDSALYLCASRVDSYEQYFGPGTRLTVT.